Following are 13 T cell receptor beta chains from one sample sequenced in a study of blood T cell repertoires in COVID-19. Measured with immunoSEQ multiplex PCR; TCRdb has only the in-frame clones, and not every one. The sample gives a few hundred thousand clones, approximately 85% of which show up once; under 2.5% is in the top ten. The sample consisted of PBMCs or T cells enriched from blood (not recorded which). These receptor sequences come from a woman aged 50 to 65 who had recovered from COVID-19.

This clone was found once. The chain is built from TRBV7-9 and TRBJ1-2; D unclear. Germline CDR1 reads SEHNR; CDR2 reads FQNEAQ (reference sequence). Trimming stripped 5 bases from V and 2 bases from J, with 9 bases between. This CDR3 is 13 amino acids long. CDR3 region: CASSPSQNYGYTF. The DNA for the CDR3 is TGTGCCAGCAGCCCATCGCAGAACTATGGCTACACCTTC.

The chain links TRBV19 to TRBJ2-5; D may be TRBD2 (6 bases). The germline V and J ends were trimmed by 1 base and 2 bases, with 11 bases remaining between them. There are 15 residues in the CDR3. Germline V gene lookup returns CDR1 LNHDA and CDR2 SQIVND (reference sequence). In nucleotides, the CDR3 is TGTGCCAGTAGTATAGGGGGAGGTGCGCAAGAGACCCAGTACTTC. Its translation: CASSIGGGAQETQYF. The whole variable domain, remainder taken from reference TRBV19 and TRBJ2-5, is DGGITQSPKYLFRKEGQNVTLSCEQNLNHDAMYWYRQDPGQGLRLIYYSQIVNDFQKGDIAEGYSVSREKKESFPLTVTSAQKNPTAFYLCASSIGGGAQETQYFGPGTRLLVL.

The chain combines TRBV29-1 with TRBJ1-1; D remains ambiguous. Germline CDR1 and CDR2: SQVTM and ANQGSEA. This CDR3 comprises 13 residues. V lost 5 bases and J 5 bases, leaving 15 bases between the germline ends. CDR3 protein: CSVSVREGTEAFF. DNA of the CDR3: TGCAGCGTTTCAGTCCGGGAAGGAACTGAAGCTTTCTTT.

The CDR3 spells CASSSRQGKSYEQYF. The CDR3 DNA reads TGTGCCAGCAGCTCCCGCCAGGGGAAATCCTACGAGCAGTACTTC. This rearrangement joins TRBV7-2 to TRBJ2-7; a weak D match, TRBD1 (6 bases). The CDR3 is 15 amino acids. Trimming stripped 4 bases from V and 1 base from J, with 14 bases between. CDR1 is SGHTA and CDR2 is FQGNSA in the germline V gene.

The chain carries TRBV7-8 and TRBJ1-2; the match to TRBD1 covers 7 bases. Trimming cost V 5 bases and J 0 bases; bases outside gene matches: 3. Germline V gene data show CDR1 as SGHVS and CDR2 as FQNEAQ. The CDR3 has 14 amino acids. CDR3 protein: CASSPGQTNYGYTF. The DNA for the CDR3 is TGTGCCAGCAGCCCGGGACAGACTAACTATGGCTACACCTTC.

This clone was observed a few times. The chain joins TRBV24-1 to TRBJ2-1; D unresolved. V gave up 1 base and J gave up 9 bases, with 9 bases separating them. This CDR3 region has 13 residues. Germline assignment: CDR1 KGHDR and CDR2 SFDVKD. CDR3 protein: CATSDFSGGEQFF. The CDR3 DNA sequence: TGTGCCACCAGTGATTTCTCAGGTGGTGAGCAGTTCTTC.

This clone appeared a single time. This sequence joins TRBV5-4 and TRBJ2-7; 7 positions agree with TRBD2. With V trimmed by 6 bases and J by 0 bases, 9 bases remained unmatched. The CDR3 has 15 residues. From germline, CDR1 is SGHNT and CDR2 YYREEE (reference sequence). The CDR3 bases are TGTGCCAGCACCTCAAAAGGCGGGAGCTCCTACGAGCAGTACTTC. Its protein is CASTSKGGSSYEQYF.

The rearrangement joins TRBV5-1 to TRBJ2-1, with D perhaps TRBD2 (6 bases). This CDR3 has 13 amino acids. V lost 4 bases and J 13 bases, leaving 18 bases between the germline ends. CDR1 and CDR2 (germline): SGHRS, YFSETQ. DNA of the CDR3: TGCGCCAGCAGCACAACGGGAGATACTATACAGTTCTTC. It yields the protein CASSTTGDTIQFF.

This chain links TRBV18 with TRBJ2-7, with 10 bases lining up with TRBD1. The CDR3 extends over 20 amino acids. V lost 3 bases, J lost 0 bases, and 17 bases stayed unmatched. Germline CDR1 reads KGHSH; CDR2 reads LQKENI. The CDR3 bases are TGTGCCAGCTCACCGTCCCTCACCGACAGGGGGCCGAGGAGCTCCTACGAGCAGTACTTC. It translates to CASSPSLTDRGPRSSYEQYF. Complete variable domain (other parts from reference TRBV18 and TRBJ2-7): NAGVMQNPRHLVRRRGQEARLRCSPMKGHSHVYWYRQLPEEGLKFMVYLQKENIIDESGMPKERFSAEFPKEGPSILRIQQVVRGDSAAYFCASSPSLTDRGPRSSYEQYFGPGTRLTVT.

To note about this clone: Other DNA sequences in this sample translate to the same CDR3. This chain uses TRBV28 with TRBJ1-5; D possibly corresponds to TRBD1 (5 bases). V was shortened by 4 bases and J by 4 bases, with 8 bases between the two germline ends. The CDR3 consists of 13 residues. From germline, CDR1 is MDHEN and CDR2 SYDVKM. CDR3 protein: CASSSDSNQPQHF. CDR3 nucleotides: TGTGCCAGCAGTTCCGACAGTAATCAGCCCCAGCATTTT.

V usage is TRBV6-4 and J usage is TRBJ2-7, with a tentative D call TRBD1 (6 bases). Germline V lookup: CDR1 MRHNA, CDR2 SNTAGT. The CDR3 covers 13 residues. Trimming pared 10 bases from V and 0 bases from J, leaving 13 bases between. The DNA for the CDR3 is TGTGCCACCAGAACAGGGAGCTCCTACGAGCAGTACTTC. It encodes CATRTGSSYEQYF.

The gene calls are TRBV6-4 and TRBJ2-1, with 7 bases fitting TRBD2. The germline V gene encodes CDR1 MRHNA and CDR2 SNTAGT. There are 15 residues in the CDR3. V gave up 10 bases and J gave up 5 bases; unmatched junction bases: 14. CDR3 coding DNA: TGTGCCACCGCTGAAGGGGAGGGCCCACACAATGAGCAGTTCTTC. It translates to CATAEGEGPHNEQFF.

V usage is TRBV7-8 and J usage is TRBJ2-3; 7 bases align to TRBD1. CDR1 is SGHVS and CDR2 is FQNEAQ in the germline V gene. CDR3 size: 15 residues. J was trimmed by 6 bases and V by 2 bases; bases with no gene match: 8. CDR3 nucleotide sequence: TGTGCCAGCAGCTTATTCGCCCTGGGACAGGATACGCAGTATTTT. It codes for CASSLFALGQDTQYF.